The text below deals with one T cell receptor (beta chain). This entry comes from a study of blood T cell repertoires in COVID-19. Study background: PBMCs, B-cell-depleted T cells, or T cells were the source of the cDNA or gDNA that made up the material.

The authors' processing: Amplifying reference gene primers gave estimates of nucleated cell counts. Produced via immunoSEQ multiplex PCR; TCRdb's table is partial and in-frame only. The V and J calls and clone size come from that table; D and trimming were worked out from the DNA. The sample shows 270,000 or so clones, roughly nine tenths of them seen only once. Sequencing was done on a sample of peripheral blood. The TCR originated in a middle-aged woman who had recovered from COVID-19.

The CDR3, as DNA: TGTGCCACCAGTGTGGGGGGTAACGGGGAGCTGTTTTTT. Residues: CATSVGGNGELFF. The gene calls are TRBV24-1 and TRBJ2-2; TRBD2 is a possible D gene (6 bases). V lost 5 bases, J lost 7 bases, and 10 bases lay in between. The CDR3 spans 13 residues. Germline V gene lookup returns CDR1 KGHDR and CDR2 SFDVKD.